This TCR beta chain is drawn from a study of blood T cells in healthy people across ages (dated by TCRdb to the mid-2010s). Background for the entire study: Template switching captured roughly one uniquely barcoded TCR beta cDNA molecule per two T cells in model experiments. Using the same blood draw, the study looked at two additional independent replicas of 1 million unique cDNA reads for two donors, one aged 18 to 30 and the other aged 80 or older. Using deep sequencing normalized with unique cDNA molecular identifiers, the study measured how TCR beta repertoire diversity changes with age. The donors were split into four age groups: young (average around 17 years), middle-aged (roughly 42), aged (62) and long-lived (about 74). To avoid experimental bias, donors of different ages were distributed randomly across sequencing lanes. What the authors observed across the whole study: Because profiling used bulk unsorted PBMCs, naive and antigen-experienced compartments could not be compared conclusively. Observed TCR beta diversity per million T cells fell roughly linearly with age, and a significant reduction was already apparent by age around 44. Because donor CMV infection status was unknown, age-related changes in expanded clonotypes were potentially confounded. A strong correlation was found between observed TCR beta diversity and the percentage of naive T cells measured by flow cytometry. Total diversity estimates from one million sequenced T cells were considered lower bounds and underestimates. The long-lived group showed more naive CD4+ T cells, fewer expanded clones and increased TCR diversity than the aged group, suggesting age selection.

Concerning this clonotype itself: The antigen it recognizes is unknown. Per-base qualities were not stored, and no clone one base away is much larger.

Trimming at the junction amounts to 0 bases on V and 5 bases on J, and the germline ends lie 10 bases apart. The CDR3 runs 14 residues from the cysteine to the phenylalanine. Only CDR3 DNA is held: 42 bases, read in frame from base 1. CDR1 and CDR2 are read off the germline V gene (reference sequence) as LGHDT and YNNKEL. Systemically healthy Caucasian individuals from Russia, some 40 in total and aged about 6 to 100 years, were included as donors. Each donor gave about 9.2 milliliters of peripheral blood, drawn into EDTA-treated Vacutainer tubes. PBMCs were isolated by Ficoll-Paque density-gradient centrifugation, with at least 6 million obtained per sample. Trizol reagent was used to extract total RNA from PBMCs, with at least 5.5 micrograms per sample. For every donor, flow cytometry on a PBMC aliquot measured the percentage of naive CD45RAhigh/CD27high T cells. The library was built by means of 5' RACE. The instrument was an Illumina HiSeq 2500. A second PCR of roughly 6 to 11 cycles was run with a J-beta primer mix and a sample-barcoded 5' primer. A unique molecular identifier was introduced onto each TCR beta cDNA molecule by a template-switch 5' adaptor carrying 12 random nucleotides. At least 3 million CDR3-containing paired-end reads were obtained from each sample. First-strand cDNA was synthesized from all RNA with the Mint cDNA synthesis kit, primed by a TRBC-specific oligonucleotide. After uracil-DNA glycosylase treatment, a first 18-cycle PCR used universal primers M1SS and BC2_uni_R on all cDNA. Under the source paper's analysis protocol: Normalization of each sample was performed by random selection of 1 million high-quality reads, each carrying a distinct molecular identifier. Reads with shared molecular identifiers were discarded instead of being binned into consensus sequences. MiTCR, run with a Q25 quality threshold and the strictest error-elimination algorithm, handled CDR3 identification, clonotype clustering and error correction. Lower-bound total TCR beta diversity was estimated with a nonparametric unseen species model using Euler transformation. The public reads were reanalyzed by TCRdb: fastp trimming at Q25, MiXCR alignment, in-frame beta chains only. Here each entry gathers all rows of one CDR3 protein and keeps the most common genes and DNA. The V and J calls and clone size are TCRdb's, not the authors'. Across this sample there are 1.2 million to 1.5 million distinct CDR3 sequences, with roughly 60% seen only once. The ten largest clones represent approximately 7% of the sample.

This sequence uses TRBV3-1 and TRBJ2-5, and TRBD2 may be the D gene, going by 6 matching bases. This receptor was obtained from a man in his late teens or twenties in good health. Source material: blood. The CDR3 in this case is CASSQDGRDETQYF. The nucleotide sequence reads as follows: TGTGCCAGCAGCCAAGATGGGCGGGACGAGACCCAGTACTTC.